This TCR beta chain is from a study of CD8+ T cells in alopecia areata. Across the study: Treatment of the treated patients consisted of oral tofacitinib, 5 to 10 mg twice daily. Patients remained on tofacitinib for 6 to 18 months and then went 6 months without it.

It was cDNA, reverse transcribed from extracted RNA, that served as the sequencing template. Profiling relied on immunoSEQ multiplex PCR, and the TCRdb table lists in-frame clones only, not all of them. The data hold around 250,000 clones, with around 67% observed a single time. Study-wide findings and caveats: In lesional scalp, particularly from alopecia totalis/universalis, clonality was higher than in normal scalp.

On this clone itself: Antigen: not known.

The sample was CD4+ T cells sorted from blood, taken at week 0. The receptor's source is a human donor with alopecia areata.

The CDR3 is CASSVGGLAGSEQFF. CDR3 DNA: TGTGCCAGCAGCGTAGGAGGCCTAGCTGGAAGTGAGCAGTTCTTC. The rearrangement uses TRBV9 and TRBJ2-1, with D possibly matching TRBD2 (5 bases). The V gene lost 0 bases and the J gene lost 9 bases, with 16 bases spanning the gap. CDR1 SGDLS and CDR2 YYNGEE come from the germline V gene. CDR3 length: 15 amino acids.